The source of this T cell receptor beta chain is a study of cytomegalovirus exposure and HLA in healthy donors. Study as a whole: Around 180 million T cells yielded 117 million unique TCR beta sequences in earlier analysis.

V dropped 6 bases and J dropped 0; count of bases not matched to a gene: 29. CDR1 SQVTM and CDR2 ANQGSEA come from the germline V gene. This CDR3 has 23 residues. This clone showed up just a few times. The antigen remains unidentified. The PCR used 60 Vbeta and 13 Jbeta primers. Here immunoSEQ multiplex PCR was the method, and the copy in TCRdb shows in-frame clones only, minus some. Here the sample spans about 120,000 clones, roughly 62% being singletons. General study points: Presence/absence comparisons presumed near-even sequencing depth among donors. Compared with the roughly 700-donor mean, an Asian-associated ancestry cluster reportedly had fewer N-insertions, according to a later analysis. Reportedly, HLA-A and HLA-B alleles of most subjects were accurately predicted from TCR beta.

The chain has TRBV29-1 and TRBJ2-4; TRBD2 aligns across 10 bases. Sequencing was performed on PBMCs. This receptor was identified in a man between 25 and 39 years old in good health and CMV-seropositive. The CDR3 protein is CSVQKPWCLSLAGEKLAKNIQYF. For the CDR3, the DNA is TGCAGCGTCCAGAAGCCGTGGTGTCTTTCGCTAGCGGGAGAGAAGCTAGCCAAAAACATTCAGTACTTC.